The clone carrying this T cell receptor (beta chain) has at least ten counts. The antigen is not known. This entry belongs to a study of T cells in Graves' hyperthyroidism and ophthalmopathy. From germline, CDR1 is SGHAT and CDR2 FQNNGV. V dropped 5 bases and J dropped 3; count of bases not matched to a gene: 11. This CDR3 comprises 17 residues. Blood sampling occurred at first hyperthyroidism diagnosis, ahead of any ophthalmopathy symptoms. Whole-study findings and limits: Ophthalmopathy onset followed model prediction by a median about 6.5 months. Most clonotypes expanded in the thyroid (above 0.001) were also present in blood.

What was amplified from RNA transcripts were TCR beta CDR3 regions. HTBI primers were employed in a first-round RT-PCR of the TCR CDR3. Via MiXCR, TCRdb re-called the multiplex PCR reads, giving one row per CDR3 protein. The sample includes 600,000 to 850,000 distinct CDR3 sequences, roughly a sixth of them seen just once. The rearrangement uses TRBV11-2 and TRBJ2-1; TRBD2 matches 9 bases. This TCR was sampled from a woman between 50 and 59 years old with Graves' hyperthyroidism that later progressed to Graves' ophthalmopathy. Sample: blood. CDR3 loop: CASSGGASGGYYNEQFF. The CDR3 coding sequence is TGTGCCAGCAGCGGAGGTGCAAGCGGGGGGTACTACAATGAGCAGTTCTTC.